One and the same sample provided the 2 T cell receptor beta chains below, sequenced in a study of T-cell memory formation after mild COVID-19. TCRdb called the 5' RACE reads again in MiXCR, with one record for every CDR3 protein. This repertoire shows around 200,000 distinct CDR3 sequences, about a fifth found once; its top ten account for 3.9%. The sample was PBMCs or a T cell subset sorted from them (not recorded which). All receptors derive from a man between 18 and 35 years old who had mild COVID-19 (a few samples of this study predate the infection). Cell type and time point are not known.

The gene calls are TRBV7-2 and TRBJ2-5, with a tentative D call TRBD2 (6 bases). CDR1 is SGHTA and CDR2 is FQGNSA in the germline V gene. Trimming took 0 bases from V and 2 from J, leaving 13 bases between them. The CDR3 extends over 16 amino acids. The CDR3 nucleotides are TGTGCCAGCAGCTTAGCCCCTGGAGGAGGGCAAGAGACCCAGTACTTC. It codes for CASSLAPGGGQETQYF.

This clonotype was seen a few times. The CDR3, as DNA: TGTGCCAGCAGCTTAGGAGGGGGCGTATGGATCACAGATACGCAGTATTTT. It yields the protein CASSLGGGVWITDTQYF. This sequence joins TRBV7-2 and TRBJ2-3, with 7 bases fitting TRBD1. J gave up 2 bases and V 1 base, and 9 bases lay outside the gene matches. The CDR3 loop spans 17 amino acids. Germline V lookup: CDR1 SGHTA, CDR2 FQGNSA. Full variable domain (outside the CDR3, taken from reference TRBV7-2 and TRBJ2-3): GAGVSQSPSNKVTEKGKDVELRCDPISGHTALYWYRQSLGQGLEFLIYFQGNSAPDKSGLPSDRFSAERTGGSVSTLTIQRTQQEDSAVYLCASSLGGGVWITDTQYFGPGTRLTVL.